The 28 T cell receptor beta chains below were found in one sample sequenced in a study of cytomegalovirus exposure and HLA in healthy donors (dated by TCRdb to between 2016 and 2019). The receptor library was made with the immunoSEQ multiplex PCR assay. A mixture of 60 forward primers for TCR Vbeta segments and 13 reverse primers for TCR Jbeta segments was used in the multiplex PCR. TCRdb retrieved this table from immuneACCESS and kept in-frame rearrangements only. Not all clones are present; in checked studies, unresolved V genes account for under half, and no reason is known for the remainder. Here the sample has roughly 92,000 clones; 60% to 80% occur a single time. 20% to 30% of the sample rests with the top ten. The sample consisted of PBMCs. Receptors were obtained from a woman in her forties or fifties in good health and CMV-seropositive.

This chain joins TRBV25-1 and TRBJ2-5; D remains unclear. This CDR3 region has 11 residues. Germline CDR1 MGHDK, CDR2 SYGVNS. The V gene lost 5 bases and the J gene lost 2 bases, with 3 bases spanning the gap. This CDR3 reads CASSPQETQYF. CDR3 coding DNA: TGTGCCAGCAGTCCTCAAGAGACCCAGTACTTC.

V is TRBV29-1 and J is TRBJ2-1, with a possible D match to TRBD1 (6 bases). The V and J ends lost 3 bases and 7 bases respectively, with 19 bases between them. The germline V gene has CDR1 SQVTM and CDR2 ANQGSEA. CDR3 size: 15 residues. This CDR3 is CSVDPTGLGTNEQFF. CDR3 bases: TGCAGCGTTGACCCTACAGGGTTAGGTACGAATGAGCAGTTCTTC.

V gene TRBV27 combines with J gene TRBJ1-6; D possibly corresponds to TRBD1 (5 bases). The CDR3 loop spans 16 amino acids. V was pared by 5 bases and J by 2 bases, with 13 bases between. Per the germline V gene, CDR1 is MNHEY and CDR2 is SMNVEV (reference sequence). CDR3 coding DNA: TGTGCCAGCAGTCCCCGGGGGAGTGCCTATAATTCACCCCTCCACTTT. This translates into CASSPRGSAYNSPLHF.

The genes are TRBV19 and TRBJ1-1; 10 bases are shared with TRBD1. The CDR3 runs to 17 residues. The ends lost 4 bases at V and 0 bases at J; junction bases unmatched: 8. Germline CDR1 is LNHDA and CDR2 is SQIVND (reference sequence). In DNA form, the CDR3 reads TGTGCCAGTAGTACAGGGACAGGGGTTAGCCTGAACACTGAAGCTTTCTTT. Amino acids: CASSTGTGVSLNTEAFF. Variable domain in full (rest from reference TRBV19 and TRBJ1-1): DGGITQSPKYLFRKEGQNVTLSCEQNLNHDAMYWYRQDPGQGLRLIYYSQIVNDFQKGDIAEGYSVSREKKESFPLTVTSAQKNPTAFYLCASSTGTGVSLNTEAFFGQGTRLTVV.

A remark on this clone: Sequence at one end of the junction differs from germline and may be a read error. The CDR3, as DNA: TGTGCCAGCAGCTTAGTCCTCCGTTACGAGCTGTACTTC. Translating gives CASSLVLRYELYF. V gene TRBV7-2 combines with J gene TRBJ2-7; D unclear. The CDR3 totals 13 residues. From germline, CDR1 is SGHTA and CDR2 FQGNSA.

The V call is TRBV19, the J call TRBJ1-2; D unresolved. Germline V gene data show CDR1 as LNHDA and CDR2 as SQIVND (reference sequence). V dropped 7 bases and J dropped 7 bases, with 19 bases sitting between them. The CDR3 consists of 14 residues. The CDR3 spells CASKDPGGVGGYTF. The CDR3 coding sequence is TGTGCCAGTAAGGACCCCGGAGGTGTGGGTGGCTACACCTTC. Using reference TRBV19 and TRBJ1-2 for the parts outside the CDR3, the full variable domain is DGGITQSPKYLFRKEGQNVTLSCEQNLNHDAMYWYRQDPGQGLRLIYYSQIVNDFQKGDIAEGYSVSREKKESFPLTVTSAQKNPTAFYLCASKDPGGVGGYTFGSGTRLTVV.

The chain recombines TRBV21-1 with TRBJ1-5; the D segment call TRBD1 is taken from the table without a DNA check. TRBV21-1 corresponds to a pseudogene. The CDR3 is 15 amino acids. The CDR3 DNA sequence: TGTGCCAGAGGCCCCGACAGGGGCAACAATCAGCCCCAGCATTTT. This gives the protein CARGPDRGNNQPQHF.

The chain combines TRBV5-4 with TRBJ1-1; TRBD1 aligns across 7 bases. CDR3 length: 17 residues. Germline V lookup: CDR1 SGHNT, CDR2 YYREEE (reference sequence). With 2 bases clipped from V and 4 bases from J, the junction kept 14 bases outside the gene matches. The CDR3 nucleotides read TGTGCCAGCAGCTTTGTCAGGGGACAGCCCTGGGGCACTGAAGCTTTCTTT. Encoded protein: CASSFVRGQPWGTEAFF.

The gene calls are TRBV11-2 and TRBJ1-2; D remains unclear. The CDR3 length is 13 residues. V shed 3 bases and J shed 4 bases, with 9 bases lying between them. CDR1 is SGHAT and CDR2 is FQNNGV in the germline V gene. The CDR3 DNA is TGTGCCAGCAGCTTTGTGGGAGTCTATGGCTACACCTTC. Translated, it gives CASSFVGVYGYTF.

This rearrangement joins TRBV7-9 to TRBJ1-1, with 8 bases lining up with TRBD1. Germline CDR1 is SEHNR and CDR2 is FQNEAQ (reference sequence). Germline trimming cut 4 bases from V and 8 bases from J; bases unmatched to any gene: 9. This CDR3 has 14 residues. CDR3 region: CASSSNGGQGEAFF. Written as DNA, the CDR3 is TGTGCCAGCAGCTCTAATGGCGGACAGGGAGAAGCTTTCTTT.

This clone has a handful of counts. This likely came from a read error, as a far larger clone is one base away. Other nucleotide sequences in the sample specify the same CDR3. The chain recombines TRBV6-4 with TRBJ1-2, with D maybe TRBD1 (5 bases). The CDR3 has 15 residues. V was clipped by 3 bases and J by 5 bases, with 16 bases between them. Germline lookup yields CDR1 MRHNA and CDR2 SNTAGT. CDR3: CASSDTPDSPYGYTF. Written as DNA, the CDR3 is TGTGCCAGCAGTGATACACCCGACAGCCCTTATGGCTACACCTTC.

V and J are TRBV2 and TRBJ1-6, with D uncertain. Deletions cut 10 bases from V and 3 bases from J, with 16 bases between. Germline V gene lookup returns CDR1 SNHLY and CDR2 FYNNEI. The CDR3 runs 15 residues. This chain's CDR3 is CATAVRDDYNSPLHF. CDR3 DNA: TGTGCCACGGCGGTCCGGGATGACTATAATTCACCCCTCCACTTT.

V is TRBV5-1 and J is TRBJ2-3; possibly TRBD1 for D (5 bases). Trimming took 6 bases from V and 0 from J, leaving 11 bases between them. The CDR3 consists of 14 residues. Germline values: CDR1 SGHRS, CDR2 YFSETQ. The CDR3 coding sequence is TGCGCCAGCAAGATTGGGGCTAGCACAGATACGCAGTATTTT. Its translation: CASKIGASTDTQYF.

The chain joins TRBV5-1 to TRBJ2-1; no definite D call. Trimming stripped 3 bases from V and 5 bases from J, with 9 bases between. The germline CDR1 and CDR2 sequences are SGHRS and YFSETQ. This CDR3 spans 13 amino acids. This chain's CDR3 is CASSYFRHNEQFF. In DNA form, the CDR3 reads TGCGCCAGCAGCTACTTCCGTCACAATGAGCAGTTCTTC.

This clone was observed once. Here the CDR3 DNA reads TGTGCCAGCAGCGAACCTTTTCAGGGGGAGAAAAACATTCAGTACTTC. Its translation is CASSEPFQGEKNIQYF. The V gene is TRBV6-6, the J gene TRBJ2-4, with 7 bases aligning to TRBD1. CDR1 is MNHNY, CDR2 SVGAGI, per germline (reference sequence). The CDR3 has 16 residues. V lost 6 bases and J lost 4; bases outside the gene matches: 12.

The genes are TRBV4-1 and TRBJ1-4, with 11 bases aligning to TRBD1. Trimming cost V 3 bases and J 6 bases; bases outside gene matches: 15. Germline lookup yields CDR1 MGHRA and CDR2 YSYEKL. The length of the CDR3 is 19 residues. The CDR3 DNA sequence: TGCGCCAGCAGCCAGATAGTATTCGGGACAGGGGGAAAAGATGAAAAACTGTTTTTT. Residues: CASSQIVFGTGGKDEKLFF.

The genes are TRBV5-1 and TRBJ2-2; no reliable D call. Trimming took 2 bases from V and 4 from J, leaving 12 bases between them. CDR3 length equals 15 residues. The germline CDR1 and CDR2 sequences are SGHRS and YFSETQ. CDR3: CASSFETPSTGELFF. CDR3 coding DNA: TGCGCCAGCAGCTTCGAGACACCGTCCACCGGGGAGCTGTTTTTT.

The chain recombines TRBV20-1 with TRBJ1-2; no clear D gene. This CDR3 contains 11 residues. Trimming shortened V by 0 bases and J by 3 bases, and 2 bases separated the two germline ends. Germline V lookup: CDR1 DFQATT, CDR2 SNEGSKA (reference sequence). Here the CDR3 reads CSARDDYGYTF. The DNA of the CDR3 is TGCAGTGCTAGAGACGACTATGGCTACACCTTC.

CDR3 in amino acids: CASSLKGVTYEQYF. CDR3 nucleotide sequence: TGTGCCAGCAGTTTAAAGGGGGTTACCTACGAGCAGTACTTC. V is TRBV27 and J is TRBJ2-7; tentatively, D is TRBD1 (6 bases). The CDR3 length is 14 residues. Germline V CDR1 and CDR2: MNHEY, SMNVEV (reference sequence). V was shortened by 2 bases and J by 2 bases, with 10 bases between the two germline ends.

The chain is built from TRBV30 and TRBJ1-4; tentatively, D is TRBD1 (6 bases). The CDR3 has 13 residues. The ends were cut back, 3 bases at V and 7 bases at J, with 12 bases in the middle. The germline CDR1 and CDR2 sequences are GTSNPN and SVGIG (reference sequence). CDR3 sequence (DNA): TGTGCCTGGAGCTTACAGGGCGGTGAAAAACTGTTTTTT. Amino acids: CAWSLQGGEKLFF.

The chain is built from TRBV6-5 and TRBJ1-2, with D uncertain. V was clipped by 5 bases and J by 8 bases, with 15 bases between them. The CDR3 has 13 amino acids. Germline CDR1 MNHEY, CDR2 SVGAGI. CDR3 amino acids: CASSVGSPAGYTF. As DNA, the CDR3 is TGTGCCAGCAGTGTGGGCAGTCCCGCGGGCTACACCTTC.

The V call is TRBV7-9, the J call TRBJ1-6; 8 bases are a match to TRBD1. CDR1 is SEHNR and CDR2 is FQNEAQ in the germline V gene (reference sequence). The CDR3 spans 14 residues. The V gene end was trimmed by 2 bases and the J gene end by 7 bases; junction bases not matched to a gene: 1. CDR3: CASSLSGGNSPLHF. In DNA form, the CDR3 reads TGTGCCAGCAGCTTATCAGGGGGCAATTCACCCCTCCACTTT.

The genes are TRBV2 and TRBJ1-2, with D uncertain. The CDR3 runs to 15 residues. Trimming shortened V by 0 bases and J by 2 bases, and 10 bases separated the two germline ends. Germline V gene data show CDR1 as SNHLY and CDR2 as FYNNEI. For the CDR3, the DNA is TGTGCCAGCAGTGAAGCGGGCTCGCAGAACTATGGCTACACCTTC. It specifies CASSEAGSQNYGYTF.

The table lists this clone with a few counts. This chain joins TRBV7-6 and TRBJ2-1, with TRBD1 matching over 9 bases. J lost 7 bases, V lost 5 bases, and 6 bases had no gene match. Looked up from germline, CDR1 is SGHVS and CDR2 is FNYEAQ. This CDR3 is built from 14 residues. CDR3 DNA: TGTGCCAGCAGCCCCTGGACAGGGGATAATGAGCAGTTCTTC. It codes for CASSPWTGDNEQFF. The complete variable domain, with remaining parts taken from reference TRBV7-6 and TRBJ2-1, reads GAGVSQSPRYKVTKRGQDVALRCDPISGHVSLYWYRQALGQGPEFLTYFNYEAQQDKSGLPNDRFSAERPEGSISTLTIQRTEQRDSAMYRCASSPWTGDNEQFFGPGTRLTVL.

CDR3 sequence (DNA): TGCAGCGTTGAAGAGGGGGCCGGTGAAAAACTGTTTTTT. It codes for CSVEEGAGEKLFF. This chain links TRBV29-1 with TRBJ1-4; a possible D gene is TRBD1 (6 bases). The CDR3 consists of 13 residues. Germline V gene lookup returns CDR1 SQVTM and CDR2 ANQGSEA. V lost 0 bases to trimming and J lost 7 bases, with 9 bases between them.

In the case of this clone: Because the CDR3 is missing its conserved closing phenylalanine or tryptophan, this is likely a read error. The gene calls are TRBV5-4 and TRBJ1-2, with no clear D. This CDR3 region has 15 residues. Germline CDR1 and CDR2: SGHNT and YYREEE (reference sequence). V was trimmed by 4 bases and J by 0 bases, leaving 13 bases between them. The CDR3 nucleotides are TGTGCCAGCAGCCCCGGGTATGAAACTAACTATGGCTACACCCTC. Translated, it gives CASSPGYETNYGYTL.

This clone was picked up a small number of times. The chain uses TRBV27 and TRBJ2-7; TRBD2 might be the D (5 bases). Trimming cost V 6 bases and J 3 bases, with 12 bases left between them. This CDR3 comprises 13 residues. Germline V gene sequence: CDR1 MNHEY, CDR2 SMNVEV (reference sequence). The CDR3 bases are TGTGCCAGCAGCCGGGGTCAACTCTACGAGCAGTACTTC. This gives the protein CASSRGQLYEQYF.

The chain recombines TRBV6-5 with TRBJ2-5; D unclear. With the DNA end fitting TRBJ2-7 better, the J assignment may be wrong. The CDR3 runs to 13 residues. Per the germline V gene, CDR1 is MNHEY and CDR2 is SVGAGI. The CDR3 here is CASSYTNEYEQYF. Written as DNA, the CDR3 is TGTGCCAGCAGTTACACTAACGAGTACGAGCAGTACTTC.